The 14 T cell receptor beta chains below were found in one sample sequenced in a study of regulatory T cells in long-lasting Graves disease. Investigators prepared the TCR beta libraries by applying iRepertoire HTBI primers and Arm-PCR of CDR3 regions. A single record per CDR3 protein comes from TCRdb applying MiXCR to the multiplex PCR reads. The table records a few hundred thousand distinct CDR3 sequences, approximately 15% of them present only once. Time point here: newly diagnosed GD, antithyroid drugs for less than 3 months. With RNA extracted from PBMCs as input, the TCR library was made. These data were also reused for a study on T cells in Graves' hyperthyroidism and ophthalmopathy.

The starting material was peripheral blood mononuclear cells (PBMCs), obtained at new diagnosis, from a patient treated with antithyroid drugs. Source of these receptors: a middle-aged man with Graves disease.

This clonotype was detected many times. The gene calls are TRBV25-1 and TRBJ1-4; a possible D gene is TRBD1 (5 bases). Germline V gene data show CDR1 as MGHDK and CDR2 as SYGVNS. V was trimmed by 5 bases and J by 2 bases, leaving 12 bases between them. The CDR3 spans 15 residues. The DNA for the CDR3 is TGTGCCAGCAGTCCCACAGGACCTACTAATGAAAAACTGTTTTTT. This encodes CASSPTGPTNEKLFF.

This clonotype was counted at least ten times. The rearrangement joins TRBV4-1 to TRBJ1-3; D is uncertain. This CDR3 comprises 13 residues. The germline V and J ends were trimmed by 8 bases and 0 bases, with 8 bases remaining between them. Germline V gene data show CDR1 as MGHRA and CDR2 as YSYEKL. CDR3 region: CASRRDSGNTIYF. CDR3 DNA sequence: TGCGCCAGCCGTCGGGACTCTGGAAACACCATATATTTT.

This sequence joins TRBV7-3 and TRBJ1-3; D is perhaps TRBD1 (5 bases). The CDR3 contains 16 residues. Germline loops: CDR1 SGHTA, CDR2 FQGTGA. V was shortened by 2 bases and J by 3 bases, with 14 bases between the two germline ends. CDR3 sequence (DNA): TGTGCCAGCAGCTTACTGGGGCCCGGACGTGGAAACACCATATATTTT. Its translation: CASSLLGPGRGNTIYF.

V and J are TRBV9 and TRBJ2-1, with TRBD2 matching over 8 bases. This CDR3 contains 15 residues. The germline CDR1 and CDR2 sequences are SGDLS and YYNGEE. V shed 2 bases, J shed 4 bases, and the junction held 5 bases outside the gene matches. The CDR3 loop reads CASSVSGGPYNEQFF. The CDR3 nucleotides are TGTGCCAGCAGCGTGAGCGGGGGACCTTACAATGAGCAGTTCTTC.

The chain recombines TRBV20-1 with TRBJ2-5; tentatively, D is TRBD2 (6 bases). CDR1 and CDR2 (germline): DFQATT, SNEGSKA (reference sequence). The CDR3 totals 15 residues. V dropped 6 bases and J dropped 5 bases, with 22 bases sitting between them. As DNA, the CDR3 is TGCAGTGCCGGCGAGACTAGGTTCCTTAGGGAGACCCAGTACTTC. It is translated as CSAGETRFLRETQYF.

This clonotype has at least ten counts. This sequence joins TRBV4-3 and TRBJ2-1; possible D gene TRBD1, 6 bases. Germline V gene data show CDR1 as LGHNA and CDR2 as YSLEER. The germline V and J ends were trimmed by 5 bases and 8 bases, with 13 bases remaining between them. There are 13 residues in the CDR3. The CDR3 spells CASSYRGGHEQFF. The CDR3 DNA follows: TGCGCCAGCAGCTACAGAGGGGGTCATGAGCAGTTCTTC.

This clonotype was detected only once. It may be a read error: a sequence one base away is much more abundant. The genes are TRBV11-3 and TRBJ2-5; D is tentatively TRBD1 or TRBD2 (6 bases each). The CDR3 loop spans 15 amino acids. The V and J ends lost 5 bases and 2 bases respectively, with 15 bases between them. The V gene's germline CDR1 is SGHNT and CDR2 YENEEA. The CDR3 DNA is TGTGCCAGCAGCCCAGCCGGGGGCGGTCAAGAGACCCAGTACTTC. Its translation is CASSPAGGGQETQYF. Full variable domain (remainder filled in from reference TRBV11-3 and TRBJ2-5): EAGVVQSPRYKIIEKKQPVAFWCNPISGHNTLYWYLQNLGQGPELLIRYENEEAVDDSQLPKDRFSAERLKGVDSTLKIQPAELGDSAVYLCASSPAGGGQETQYFGPGTRLLVL.

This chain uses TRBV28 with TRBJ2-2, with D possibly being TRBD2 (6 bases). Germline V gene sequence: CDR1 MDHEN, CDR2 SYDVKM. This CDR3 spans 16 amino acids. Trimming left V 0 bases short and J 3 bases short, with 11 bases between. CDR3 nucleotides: TGTGCCAGCAGTTTATGGACTAGTTTTGACACCGGGGAGCTGTTTTTT. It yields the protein CASSLWTSFDTGELFF.

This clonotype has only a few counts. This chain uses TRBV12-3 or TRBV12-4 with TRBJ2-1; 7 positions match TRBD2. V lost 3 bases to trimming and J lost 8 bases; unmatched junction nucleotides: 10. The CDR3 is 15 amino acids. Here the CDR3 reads CASSLNGGMGYEQFF. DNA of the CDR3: TGTGCCAGCAGTTTGAACGGGGGGATGGGGTATGAGCAGTTCTTC.

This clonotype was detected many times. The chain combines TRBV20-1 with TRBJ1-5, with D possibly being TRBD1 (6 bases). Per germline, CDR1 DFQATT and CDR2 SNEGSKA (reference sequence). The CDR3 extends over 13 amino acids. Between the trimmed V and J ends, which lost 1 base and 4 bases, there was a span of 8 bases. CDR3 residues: CSARGTVNQPQHF. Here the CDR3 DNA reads TGCAGTGCTAGAGGGACAGTAAATCAGCCCCAGCATTTT.

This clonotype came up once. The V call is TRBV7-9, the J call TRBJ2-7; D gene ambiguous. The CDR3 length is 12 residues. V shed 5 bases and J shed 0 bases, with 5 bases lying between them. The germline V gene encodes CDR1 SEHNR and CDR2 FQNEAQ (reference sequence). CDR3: CASSQNSYEQYF. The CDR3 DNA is TGTGCCAGCAGCCAGAACTCCTACGAGCAGTACTTC.

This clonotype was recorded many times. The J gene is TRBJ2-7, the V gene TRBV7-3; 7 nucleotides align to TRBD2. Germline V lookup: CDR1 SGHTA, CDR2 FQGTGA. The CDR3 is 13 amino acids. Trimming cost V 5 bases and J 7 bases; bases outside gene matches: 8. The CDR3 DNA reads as TGTGCCAGCAGCCTTTATCGGGGGGAAGAGCAGTACTTC. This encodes CASSLYRGEEQYF.

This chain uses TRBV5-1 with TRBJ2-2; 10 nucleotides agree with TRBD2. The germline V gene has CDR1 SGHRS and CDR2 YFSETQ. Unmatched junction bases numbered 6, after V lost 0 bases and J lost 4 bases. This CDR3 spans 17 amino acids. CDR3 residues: CASSLDRLAGFTGELFF. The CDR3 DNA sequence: TGCGCCAGCAGCTTGGACCGACTAGCGGGTTTCACCGGGGAGCTGTTTTTT.

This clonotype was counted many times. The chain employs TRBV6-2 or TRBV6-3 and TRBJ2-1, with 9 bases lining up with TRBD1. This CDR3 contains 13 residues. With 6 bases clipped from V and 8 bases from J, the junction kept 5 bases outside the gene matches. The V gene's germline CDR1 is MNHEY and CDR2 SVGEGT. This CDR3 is CASSRDRAHEQFF. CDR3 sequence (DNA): TGTGCCAGCAGCAGGGACAGGGCCCATGAGCAGTTCTTC.